This TCR beta chain was documented in a study of CD8 T cells in ankylosing spondylitis. Findings and limits, study-wide: The authors found the disease-linked clones to be CD8+ and relatively rare in peripheral blood. Reportedly, significant enrichment of disease-linked clones occurred in matched ankylosing spondylitis synovial fluid. Some of the motif variants had earlier been found in reactive arthritis patients' fluid and blood. One TCR beta motif, made up of roughly 8 highly homologous variants, appeared characteristic of ankylosing spondylitis blood.

This clonotype was observed a handful of times. What it recognizes is unknown. The CDR3 covers 14 residues. Per germline, CDR1 MDHEN and CDR2 SYDVKM. V gave up 6 bases and J gave up 5 bases; unmatched junction bases: 9. Molecular-barcoded quantitative 5'-RACE produced these TCR beta libraries. TCRdb re-analysed the 5' RACE reads in MiXCR, keeping a single row per CDR3 protein. The sample lists 800,000 to 900,000 distinct CDR3 sequences; 12% were seen once. V is TRBV28 and J is TRBJ2-7; 8 bases map to TRBD1. The sequence came from a male donor with ankylosing spondylitis. Sequencing input: blood, either unsorted or a sorted T cell fraction (not recorded which). Here the CDR3 reads CASRYTGGRDEQYF. CDR3 nucleotide sequence: TGTGCCAGCAGATATACAGGGGGGCGGGACGAGCAGTACTTC. Together with reference TRBV28 and TRBJ2-7, the CDR3 gives the full variable domain: DVKVTQSSRYLVKRTGEKVFLECVQDMDHENMFWYRQDPGLGLRLIYFSYDVKMKEKGDIPEGYSVSREKKERFSLILESASTNQTSMYLCASRYTGGRDEQYFGPGTRLTVT.